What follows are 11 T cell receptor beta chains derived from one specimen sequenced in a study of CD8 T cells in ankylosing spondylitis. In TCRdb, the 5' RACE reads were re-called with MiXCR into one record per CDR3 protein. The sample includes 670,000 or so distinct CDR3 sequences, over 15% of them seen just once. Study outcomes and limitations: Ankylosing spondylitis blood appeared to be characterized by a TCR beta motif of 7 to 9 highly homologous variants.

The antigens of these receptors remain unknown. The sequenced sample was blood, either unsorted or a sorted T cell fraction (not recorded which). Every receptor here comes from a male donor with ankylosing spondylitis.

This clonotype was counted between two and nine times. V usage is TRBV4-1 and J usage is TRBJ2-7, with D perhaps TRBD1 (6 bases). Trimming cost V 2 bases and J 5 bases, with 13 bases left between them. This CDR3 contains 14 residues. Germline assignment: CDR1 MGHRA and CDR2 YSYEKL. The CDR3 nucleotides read TGCGCCAGCAGCCAACAGGGGTCTGGGGACGAGCAGTACTTC. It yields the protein CASSQQGSGDEQYF.

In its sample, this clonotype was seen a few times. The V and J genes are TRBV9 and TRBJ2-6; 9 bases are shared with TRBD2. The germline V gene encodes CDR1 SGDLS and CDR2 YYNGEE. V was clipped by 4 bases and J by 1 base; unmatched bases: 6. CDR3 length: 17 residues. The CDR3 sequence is CASSILAGESGANVLTF. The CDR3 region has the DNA TGTGCCAGCAGCATACTAGCGGGCGAATCTGGGGCCAACGTCCTGACTTTC.

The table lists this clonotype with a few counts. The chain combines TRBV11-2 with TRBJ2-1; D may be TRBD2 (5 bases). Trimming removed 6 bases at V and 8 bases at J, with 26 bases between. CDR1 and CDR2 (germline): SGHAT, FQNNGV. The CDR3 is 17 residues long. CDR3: CASSPTPGSPADDEQFF. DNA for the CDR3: TGTGCCAGCAGTCCAACCCCGGGGTCACCCGCGGACGATGAGCAGTTCTTC.

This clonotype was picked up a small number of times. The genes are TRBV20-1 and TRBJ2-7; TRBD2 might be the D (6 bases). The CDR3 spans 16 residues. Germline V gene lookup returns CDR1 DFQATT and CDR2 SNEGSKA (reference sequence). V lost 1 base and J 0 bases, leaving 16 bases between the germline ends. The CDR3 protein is CSARGAGPLVSYEQYF. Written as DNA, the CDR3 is TGCAGTGCTAGAGGGGCGGGACCACTTGTCTCCTACGAGCAGTACTTC.

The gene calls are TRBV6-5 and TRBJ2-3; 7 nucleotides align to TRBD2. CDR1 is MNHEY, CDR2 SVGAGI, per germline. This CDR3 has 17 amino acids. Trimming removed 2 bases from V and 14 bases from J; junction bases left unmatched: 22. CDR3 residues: CASSYRRGKTRTMHGYF. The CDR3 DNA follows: TGTGCCAGCAGTTACCGGCGGGGGAAGACCAGAACAATGCACGGGTATTTT.

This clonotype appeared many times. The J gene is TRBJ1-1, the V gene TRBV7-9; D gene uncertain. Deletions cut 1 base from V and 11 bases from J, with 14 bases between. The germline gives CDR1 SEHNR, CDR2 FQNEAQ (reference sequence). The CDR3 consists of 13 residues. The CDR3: CASSLVVVDSAFF. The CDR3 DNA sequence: TGTGCCAGCAGCTTAGTTGTAGTGGACTCGGCTTTCTTT.

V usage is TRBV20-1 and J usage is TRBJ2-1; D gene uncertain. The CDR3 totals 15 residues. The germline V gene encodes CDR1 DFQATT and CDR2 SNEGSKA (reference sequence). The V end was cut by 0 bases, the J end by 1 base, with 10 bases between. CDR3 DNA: TGCAGTGCTAGAGAATTCGTGCGGTCCTACAATGAGCAGTTCTTC. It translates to CSAREFVRSYNEQFF.

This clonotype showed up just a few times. As DNA, the CDR3 is TGTGCCAGCAGGCTAGCGGGGGCCCTCACAGATACGCAGTATTTT. The encoded protein is CASRLAGALTDTQYF. The chain employs TRBV2 and TRBJ2-3; 10 bases agree with TRBD2. Trimming removed 6 bases from V and 2 bases from J; junction bases left unmatched: 5. CDR3 length equals 15 residues. CDR1 and CDR2 from the germline V gene are SNHLY and FYNNEI.

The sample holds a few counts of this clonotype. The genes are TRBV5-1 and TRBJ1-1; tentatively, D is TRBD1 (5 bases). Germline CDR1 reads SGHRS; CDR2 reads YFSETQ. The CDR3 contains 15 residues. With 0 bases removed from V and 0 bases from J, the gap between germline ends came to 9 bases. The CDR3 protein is CASSLGMGVNTEAFF. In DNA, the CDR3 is TGCGCCAGCAGCTTGGGGATGGGGGTGAACACTGAAGCTTTCTTT.

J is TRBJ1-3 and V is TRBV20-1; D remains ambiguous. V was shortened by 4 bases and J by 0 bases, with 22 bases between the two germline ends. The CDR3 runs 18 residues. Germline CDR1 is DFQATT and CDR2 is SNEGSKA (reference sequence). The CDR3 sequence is CSAKEPRWNSTSGNTIYF. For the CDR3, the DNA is TGCAGTGCTAAAGAGCCGCGGTGGAATTCAACCTCTGGAAACACCATATATTTT.

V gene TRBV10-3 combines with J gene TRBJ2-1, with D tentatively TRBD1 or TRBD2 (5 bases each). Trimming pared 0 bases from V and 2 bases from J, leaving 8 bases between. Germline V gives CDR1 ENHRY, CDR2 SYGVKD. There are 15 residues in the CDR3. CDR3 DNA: TGTGCCATCAGTGAGTCGGGGGAGACCTACAATGAGCAGTTCTTC. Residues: CAISESGETYNEQFF.